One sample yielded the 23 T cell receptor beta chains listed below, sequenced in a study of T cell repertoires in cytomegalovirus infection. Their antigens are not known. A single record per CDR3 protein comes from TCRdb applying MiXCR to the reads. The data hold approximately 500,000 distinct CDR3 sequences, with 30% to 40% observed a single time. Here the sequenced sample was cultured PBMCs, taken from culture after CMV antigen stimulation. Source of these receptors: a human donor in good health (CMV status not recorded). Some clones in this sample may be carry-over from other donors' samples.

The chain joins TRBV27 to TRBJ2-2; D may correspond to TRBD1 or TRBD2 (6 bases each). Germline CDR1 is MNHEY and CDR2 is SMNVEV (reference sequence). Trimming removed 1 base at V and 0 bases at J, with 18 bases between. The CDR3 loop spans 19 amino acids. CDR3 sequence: CASSLFSRGLSPNTGELFF. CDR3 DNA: TGTGCCAGCAGTTTATTTTCCAGGGGACTTTCCCCGAACACCGGGGAGCTGTTTTTT.

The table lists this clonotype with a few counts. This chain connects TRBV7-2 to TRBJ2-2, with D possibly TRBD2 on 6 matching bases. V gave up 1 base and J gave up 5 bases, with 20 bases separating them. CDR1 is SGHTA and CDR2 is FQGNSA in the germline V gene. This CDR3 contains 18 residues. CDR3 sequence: CASSLDLFRGSMTGELFF. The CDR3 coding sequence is TGTGCCAGCAGCTTAGATCTCTTCCGGGGGAGTATGACCGGGGAGCTGTTTTTT. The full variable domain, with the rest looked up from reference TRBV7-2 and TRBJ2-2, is GAGVSQSPSNKVTEKGKDVELRCDPISGHTALYWYRQSLGQGLEFLIYFQGNSAPDKSGLPSDRFSAERTGGSVSTLTIQRTQQEDSAVYLCASSLDLFRGSMTGELFFGEGSRLTVL.

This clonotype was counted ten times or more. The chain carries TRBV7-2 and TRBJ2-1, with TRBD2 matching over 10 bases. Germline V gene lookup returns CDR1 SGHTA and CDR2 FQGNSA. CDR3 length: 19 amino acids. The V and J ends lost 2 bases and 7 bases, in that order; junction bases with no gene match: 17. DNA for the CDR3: TGTGCCAGCAGCTTAAGCCTAGCGGGAGATGTTGGGTCGAAGAATGAGCAGTTCTTC. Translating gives CASSLSLAGDVGSKNEQFF. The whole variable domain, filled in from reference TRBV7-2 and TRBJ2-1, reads GAGVSQSPSNKVTEKGKDVELRCDPISGHTALYWYRQSLGQGLEFLIYFQGNSAPDKSGLPSDRFSAERTGGSVSTLTIQRTQQEDSAVYLCASSLSLAGDVGSKNEQFFGPGTRLTVL.

The CDR3 is CASSMGDLTGNEQYF. Here the CDR3 DNA reads TGTGCCAGTAGTATGGGAGATCTCACCGGGAACGAGCAGTACTTC. This chain connects TRBV19 to TRBJ2-7; maybe TRBD2 (5 bases). The CDR3 is 15 residues long. Germline V gene lookup returns CDR1 LNHDA and CDR2 SQIVND (reference sequence). The V end lost 3 bases, the J end lost 5 bases, and 17 bases lay between the germline ends.

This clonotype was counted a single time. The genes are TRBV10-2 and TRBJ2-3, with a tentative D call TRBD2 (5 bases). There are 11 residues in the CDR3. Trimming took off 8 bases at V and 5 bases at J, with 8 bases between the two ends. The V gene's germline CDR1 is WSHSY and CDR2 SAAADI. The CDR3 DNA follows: TGCGCCAGCGGGGAGAAAGATACGCAGTATTTT. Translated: CASGEKDTQYF.

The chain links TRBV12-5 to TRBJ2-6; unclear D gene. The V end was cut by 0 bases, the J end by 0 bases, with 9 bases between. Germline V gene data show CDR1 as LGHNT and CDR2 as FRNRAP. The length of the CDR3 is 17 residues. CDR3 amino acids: CASGLVVSSSGANVLTF. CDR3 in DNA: TGTGCTAGTGGTTTGGTAGTCAGCTCCTCTGGGGCCAACGTCCTGACTTTC.

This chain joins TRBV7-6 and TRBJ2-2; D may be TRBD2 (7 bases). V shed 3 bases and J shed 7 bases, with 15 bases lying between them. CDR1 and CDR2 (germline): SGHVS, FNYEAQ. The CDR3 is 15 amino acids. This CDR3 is CASSFGGQGSGELFF. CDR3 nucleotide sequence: TGTGCCAGCAGCTTCGGGGGGCAGGGTAGCGGGGAGCTGTTTTTT.

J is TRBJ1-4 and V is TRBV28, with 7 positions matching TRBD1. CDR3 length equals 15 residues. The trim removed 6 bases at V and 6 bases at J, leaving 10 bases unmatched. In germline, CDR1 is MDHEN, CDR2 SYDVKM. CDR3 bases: TGTGCCAGCAGCAGGGACAGCTTTCGGGATGAAAAACTGTTTTTT. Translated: CASSRDSFRDEKLFF.

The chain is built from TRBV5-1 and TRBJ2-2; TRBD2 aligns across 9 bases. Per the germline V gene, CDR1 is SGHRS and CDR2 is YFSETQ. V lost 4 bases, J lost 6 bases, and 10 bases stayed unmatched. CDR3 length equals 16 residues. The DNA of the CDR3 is TGCGCCAGCAGCCCTCGACTAGCGGCTAACGCCGGGGAGCTGTTTTTT. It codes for CASSPRLAANAGELFF.

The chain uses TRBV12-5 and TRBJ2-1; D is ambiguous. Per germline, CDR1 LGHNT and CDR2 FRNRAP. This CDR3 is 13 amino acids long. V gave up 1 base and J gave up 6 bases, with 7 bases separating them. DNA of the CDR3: TGTGCTAGTGGTTTGGAAGGTTTCAATGAGCAGTTCTTC. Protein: CASGLEGFNEQFF.

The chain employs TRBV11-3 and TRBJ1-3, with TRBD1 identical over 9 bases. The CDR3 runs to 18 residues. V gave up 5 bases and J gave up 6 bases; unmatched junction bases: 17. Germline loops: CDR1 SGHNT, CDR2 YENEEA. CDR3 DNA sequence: TGTGCCAGCAGCCCAGGACAGGGGAACGCGGTGTTCGAAAACACCATATATTTT. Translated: CASSPGQGNAVFENTIYF.

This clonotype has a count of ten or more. This CDR3 reads CATSRDIGAGVATGELFF. The CDR3 nucleotides are TGTGCCACCAGCAGAGATATAGGAGCAGGGGTGGCCACCGGGGAGCTGTTTTTT. The genes are TRBV15 and TRBJ2-2; D is perhaps TRBD1 (6 bases). The CDR3 has 18 residues. V was pared by 0 bases and J by 4 bases, with 18 bases between. Germline V gene sequence: CDR1 LNHNV, CDR2 YYDKDF (reference sequence).

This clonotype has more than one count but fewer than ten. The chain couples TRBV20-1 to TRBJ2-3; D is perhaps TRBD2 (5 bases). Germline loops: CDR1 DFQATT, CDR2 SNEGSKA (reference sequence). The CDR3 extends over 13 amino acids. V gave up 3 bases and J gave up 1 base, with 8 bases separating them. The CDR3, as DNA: TGCAGTGCTAGGATCGGGGGCACAGATACGCAGTATTTT. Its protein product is CSARIGGTDTQYF.

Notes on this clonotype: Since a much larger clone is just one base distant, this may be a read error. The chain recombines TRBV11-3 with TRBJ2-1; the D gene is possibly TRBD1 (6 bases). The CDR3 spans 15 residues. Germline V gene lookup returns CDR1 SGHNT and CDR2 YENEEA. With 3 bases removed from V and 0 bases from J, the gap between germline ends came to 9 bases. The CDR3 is CASSFRDTSYNEQFF. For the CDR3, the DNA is TGTGCCAGCAGCTTCCGGGACACCTCCTACAATGAGCAGTTCTTC.

The CDR3 region has the DNA TGTGCCAGCAGCCTAGCGGGAGGAAACTACGAGCAGTACTTC. The encoded protein is CASSLAGGNYEQYF. The chain employs TRBV6-2 or TRBV6-3 and TRBJ2-7, with 11 bases lining up with TRBD2. The CDR3 consists of 14 residues. J was trimmed by 3 bases and V by 6 bases; bases with no gene match: 4. From germline, CDR1 is MNHEY and CDR2 SVGEGT.

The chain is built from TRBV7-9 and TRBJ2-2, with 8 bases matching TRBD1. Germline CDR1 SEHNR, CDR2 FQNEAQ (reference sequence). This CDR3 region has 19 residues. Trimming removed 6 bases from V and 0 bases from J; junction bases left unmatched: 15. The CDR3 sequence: CASSRNPRDRLANTGELFF. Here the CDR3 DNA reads TGTGCCAGCAGTCGAAACCCCCGGGACAGGCTTGCGAACACCGGGGAGCTGTTTTTT.

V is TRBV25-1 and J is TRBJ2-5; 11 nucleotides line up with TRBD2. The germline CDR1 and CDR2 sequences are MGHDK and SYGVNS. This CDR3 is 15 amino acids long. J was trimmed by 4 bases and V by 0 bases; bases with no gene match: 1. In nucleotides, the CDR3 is TGTGCCAGCAGTGAATACGGGACTAGCGGAGAGACCCAGTACTTC. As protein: CASSEYGTSGETQYF. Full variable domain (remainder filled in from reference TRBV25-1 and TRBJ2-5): EADIYQTPRYLVIGTGKKITLECSQTMGHDKMYWYQQDPGMELHLIHYSYGVNSTEKGDLSSESTVSRIRTEHFPLTLESARPSHTSQYLCASSEYGTSGETQYFGPGTRLLVL.

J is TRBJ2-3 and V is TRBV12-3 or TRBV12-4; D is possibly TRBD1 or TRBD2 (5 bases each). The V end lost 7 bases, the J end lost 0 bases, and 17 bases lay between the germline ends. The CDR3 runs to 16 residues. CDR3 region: CASNTRGTGSTDTQYF. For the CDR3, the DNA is TGTGCCAGCAATACTAGGGGAACTGGTAGCACAGATACGCAGTATTTT.

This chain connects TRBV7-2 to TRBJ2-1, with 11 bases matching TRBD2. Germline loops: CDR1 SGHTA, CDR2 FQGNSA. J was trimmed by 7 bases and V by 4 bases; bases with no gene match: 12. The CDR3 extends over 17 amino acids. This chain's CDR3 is CASSSSPSGRPRNEQFF. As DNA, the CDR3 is TGTGCCAGCAGCTCCTCCCCTAGCGGGAGGCCGAGGAATGAGCAGTTCTTC.

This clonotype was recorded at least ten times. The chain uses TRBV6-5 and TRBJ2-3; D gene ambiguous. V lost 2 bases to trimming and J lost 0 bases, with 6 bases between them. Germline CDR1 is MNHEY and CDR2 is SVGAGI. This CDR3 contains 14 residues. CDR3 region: CASSYRSSTDTQYF. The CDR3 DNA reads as TGTGCCAGCAGTTACAGGTCTAGCACAGATACGCAGTATTTT.

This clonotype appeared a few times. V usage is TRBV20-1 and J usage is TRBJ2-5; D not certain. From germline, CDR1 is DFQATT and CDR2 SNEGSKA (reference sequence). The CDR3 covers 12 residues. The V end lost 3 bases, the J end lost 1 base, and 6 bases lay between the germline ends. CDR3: CSASPGQETQYF. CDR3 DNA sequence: TGCAGTGCTAGTCCGGGCCAAGAGACCCAGTACTTC.

CDR3 residues: CATSKPGLAGADNEQFF. Here the CDR3 DNA reads TGTGCCACCAGCAAGCCGGGACTAGCGGGAGCGGACAATGAGCAGTTCTTC. This chain connects TRBV15 to TRBJ2-1; TRBD2 aligns across 14 bases. Germline lookup yields CDR1 LNHNV and CDR2 YYDKDF (reference sequence). J gave up 5 bases and V 4 bases, and 7 bases lay outside the gene matches. This CDR3 comprises 17 residues.

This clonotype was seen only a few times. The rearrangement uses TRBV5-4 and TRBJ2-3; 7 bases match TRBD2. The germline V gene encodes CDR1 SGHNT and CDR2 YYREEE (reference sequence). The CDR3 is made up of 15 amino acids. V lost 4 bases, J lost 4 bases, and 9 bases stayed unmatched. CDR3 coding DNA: TGTGCCAGCAGCCTCCCGCGGGAGCAGGCAGATACGCAGTATTTT. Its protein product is CASSLPREQADTQYF. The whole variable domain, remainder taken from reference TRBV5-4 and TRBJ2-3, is ETGVTQSPTHLIKTRGQQVTLRCSSQSGHNTVSWYQQALGQGPQFIFQYYREEENGRGNFPPRFSGLQFPNYSSELNVNALELDDSALYLCASSLPREQADTQYFGPGTRLTVL.